This TCR beta chain was sequenced for a study of shared clonotypes between healthy human individuals. This clone is a singleton in its sample. Other DNA sequences within the sample encode an identical CDR3. Memory CD4+ cells were the fraction left after CD45RA+ naive selection. The CDR3 has 13 residues. V was clipped by 5 bases and J by 4 bases; unmatched bases: 3. Germline assignment: CDR1 SGHTA and CDR2 FQGTGA. Per the study methods: Junction-only immunoSEQ sequences carried no quality scores, so filtering differed. Profiled with immunoSEQ multiplex PCR; TCRdb holds only in-frame clones, not every one. For V, J and clone size, that table is used; D and trimming come from the DNA. The sample has 2 million to 3 million clones, under 95% seen once.

Sequencing was performed on naive CD4+ T cells from PBMCs. Subset reported: CD45RA+ positively selected. This sequence was found in a man in his late teens or twenties in good health. Some clones in this sample may be carry-over from other donors' samples. The chain is built from TRBV7-3 and TRBJ2-3, with TRBD1 identical over 7 bases. The CDR3 DNA follows: TGTGCCAGCAGCCTTACAGGGGCAGATACGCAGTATTTT. Translating it yields CASSLTGADTQYF.